This TCR beta chain was recovered during a study of blood T cell repertoires in COVID-19. Libraries were prepared by immunoSEQ multiplex PCR; TCRdb keeps only in-frame clonotypes and omits some of them. The table includes about 200,000 clones, roughly 89% detected once. The CDR3 is 14 residues long. CDR1 and CDR2 (germline): KGHSH, LQKENI. The V segment lost 6 bases and the J segment 2 bases; nucleotides outside the gene matches: 5. The sample consisted of peripheral blood. The clonotype comes from a man aged 30-40 years who had recovered from COVID-19. V and J are TRBV18 and TRBJ2-3; TRBD1 matches at 7 bases. The DNA for the CDR3 is TGTGCCAGCTCCCGGACAGGTTTCACAGATACGCAGTATTTT. This encodes CASSRTGFTDTQYF.